This paragraph reports one TCR beta chain. This clonotype was seen at least ten times. Its specific antigen is unknown. Base qualities are not provided; no much larger clone lies one nucleotide away. The sample originates from a study of T cells in Graves' hyperthyroidism and ophthalmopathy (dated by TCRdb to between 2019 and 2020). Notes on the research overall: Peripheral blood was collected at initial diagnosis, before any treatment. After blood sampling, hyperthyroidism patients were treated with methimazole at a starting dose of 30 mg daily, and ophthalmopathy patients were treated with high-dose intravenous methylprednisolone. To identify TCR V-J signatures that set the groups apart, the researchers used a discovery cohort of 90 to 100 patients, made up of 43 with Graves' ophthalmopathy and approximately 57 with stable Graves' hyperthyroidism. Prospective prediction of ophthalmopathy was tested in an independent validation cohort consisting of 18 to 20 hyperthyroidism patients and approximately 16 patients who later progressed to ophthalmopathy. Thyroid tissue and blood T-cell repertoires from six Graves' hyperthyroidism patients were also compared in the study. For training and testing, the 80 to 100 patients in the discovery cohort were randomly divided in a 7:3 ratio. According to the paper, TCR Vbeta CDR3 sequencing was carried out on more than 120 peripheral blood samples, which came from fewer than 50 ophthalmopathy, 75 to 80 hyperthyroidism and around 17 progressor patients.

General conclusions and limits of the study: In validation, the model predicted progression to ophthalmopathy with approximately 69% sensitivity and around 72% specificity, a median of approximately 6.5 months before onset. Most expanded thyroid clonotypes (frequency above 0.001) were also found in blood, which suggests that blood repertoires may mirror thyroid immune responses. No statistical method was used to set the sample size in advance, and investigators knew the group allocation. Ophthalmopathy was separated from stable hyperthyroidism by a 13 V-J signature model, with approximately 85% sensitivity and just over 81% specificity obtained in cross-validation and 80%/75% obtained in testing.

The TCR beta CDR3 regions were amplified from the RNA transcripts. For the first round of RT-PCR on the TCR CDR3, the HTBI primer set was used together with the Qiagen OneStep RT-PCR kit. Libraries were constructed in a second round of multiplex PCR, after which size selection and purification were carried out. Sequencing of the libraries was done on an Illumina HiSeq2000 using paired-end 100 bp reads. In the source study's methods: SOAPnuke was used to process the raw data, removing reads that contained adapters or uncalled bases, had a mean Phred below 15, or lacked an exact match to the constant primer or identifier. COPE v1.2.5 was used to merge high-quality paired reads, and clonotypes were defined as unique nucleotide sequences. MiTCR v1.1 was used to align clonotypes to the IMGT TRBV, TRBD and TRBJ reference segments. The analysis was restricted to V-J combinations with a frequency above 0.0001, which together covered 99.2% of the repertoires. The TCS score was defined as F50 (clonal expansion) divided by E x V (chaos), with BLOSUM62-based TCRdist calculated between CDR3 peptides within each V-J. Welch's t-statistics and random forest reduced roughly 530 V-J features to 10 to 15, which were used in a naive Bayes classifier (R e1071). Clones were called with MiXCR by TCRdb after fastp trimmed the public reads at Q25, and only in-frame beta chains were retained. Every distinct CDR3 protein forms one entry, paired with its most common genes and DNA. The V and J calls were not made by the authors but by TCRdb's processing. The sample has about 210,000 distinct CDR3 sequences on record, around 17% of them singletons. The ten largest clones take up around 47% of the sample.

A patient counted as having stable Graves' hyperthyroidism if no progression to ophthalmopathy occurred over 18 months of follow-up. Hyperthyroidism patients were newly diagnosed, had a disease duration of under 2 months, and were aged 18 to 65 years. The study excluded patients with uncontrolled infections, other autoimmune diseases, pregnancy or lactation. Diagnoses were based on clinical symptoms, serum thyroxine and TRAb, thyroid ultrasound and orbital computed tomography. Ficoll-Paque density gradient centrifugation was used to isolate PBMCs from approximately 10 ml of fresh peripheral blood. Trizol reagent was used to extract total RNA, and RNA quality was then checked on an Agilent 2100 Bioanalyzer. There are 17 amino acids in the CDR3, from cysteine to phenylalanine inclusive. Only the CDR3 DNA stays, 51 bases, in frame from base 1. Here V drops 0 bases and J drops 4 bases, and the junction holds 4 bases not matched to any gene. The germline V gene gives CDR1 as LGHNA and CDR2 as YNFKEQ.

The chain joins TRBV4-2 to TRBJ2-3; TRBD2 agrees with 13 junctional bases. The source is a middle-aged man with Graves' hyperthyroidism. Source material: blood. At the DNA level, the sequence is TGTGCCAGCAGCCAAGACACTAGCGGGGGGGCGTCAGATACGCAGTATTTT. Translated, it reads CASSQDTSGGASDTQYF.